This T cell receptor (beta chain) was captured by sequencing in a study of T cell responses to AZD1222 COVID-19 vaccine listed by TCRdb under 2021. General notes on the study: TCR sequencing was performed for 230 to 250 trial participants, of whom some 200 were given two doses of AZD1222 and some 25 were given two doses of MenACWY control vaccine. Enrollment into the trials was organized by age into subgroups of 18-55, 56-69 and 70-plus years, and those subgroups contained roughly 150, 30 and 60 TCR-sequenced participants, respectively. The investigation overall reported the following: After two AZD1222 doses, spike-specific TCR breadth and depth were significantly higher than at day 0 and than in MenACWY recipients. Most participants were white British and females outnumbered males, and the authors suggested that clonal diversity may have been underestimated. The whole spike protein was spanned by vaccine-associated CD4 TCRs, and dominant responses were seen in regions 160-218 and 743-854. The 56-69-year group was small, and its depth increase did not reach significance, likely because of low power. Because no samples from the day 14 peak response were available, repertoires could be characterized only after the peak T cell response. Reportedly, close to half of the unique spike-specific TCRs recognized epitopes lying outside the regions that are mutated in the B.1.351 and B.1.1.7 variants. Conclusions about previously exposed vaccinees were limited because only a handful of AZD1222 recipients were SARS-CoV-2 seropositive at baseline.

Worth noting for this clone: The antigen this receptor binds is unknown. Base qualities are not at hand, and no much larger clone is one base apart. The same CDR3 also results from other DNA sequences found in this sample.

The CDR3 goes from the cysteine to the phenylalanine over 14 residues. The CDR3 DNA has 42 bases and is translated from base 1. The trim is 3 bases for V and 3 bases for J, with a gap of 12 bases between the germline ends. CDR1 SGHVS and CDR2 FNYEAQ are derived from the germline V gene. The CDR3 regions of human TCRbeta chains were analyzed by immunosequencing. As for the original processing: TCRs in the repertoires were matched against a reference library of SARS-CoV-2-specific TCRs that had been generated with the MIRA antigen-specificity platform. Breadth was defined as the fraction of unique TCRs that were SARS-CoV-2-associated, and depth was defined as the fraction of total T cells that were SARS-CoV-2-associated. Using the MIRA data, each spike-specific TCR was mapped to the spike region that the TCR reacts to and placed in a CD4 or CD8 class. Log10-transformed breadth and depth values were compared by one-way ANOVA with Sidak's multiple comparisons tests. Imported from immuneACCESS, the table was reduced by TCRdb to in-frame sequences with V and J called. These copies leave out some clones; in studies compared against another copy, an unresolved V gene accounts for under half, and the cause of the remainder is not known. V, J and clone size were drawn from that table, and D and trimming were deduced from the DNA. The sample table holds around 120,000 clones, of which roughly 92% were seen once. The ten most abundant clones make up 1.6% of the sample.

Reading the label with the study, this specimen's time point is: about 28 days (+/-7) after the second vaccine dose. AZD1222 recipients whose second dose came at about 4 weeks and those whose second dose came at about 12 weeks were combined into one group, since spike-specific TCR depth and breadth did not differ between the two schedules. The vaccinee samples were drawn from two UK trials, COV001 and COV002, one of which was a single-blind randomized controlled phase 2/3 trial testing AZD1222 (ChAdOx1 nCoV-19) in healthy adults. Trial participant PBMC samples were collected at day 0 and day 28 after the second dose for TCRbeta chain sequencing.

This clonotype originated in an adult who received the AZD1222 COVID-19 vaccine. The material sequenced was peripheral blood, taken 28 days after the second AZD1222 dose. This receptor chain uses TRBV7-6 and TRBJ2-7; the D segment could be TRBD2, given 6 matching bases. The sequenced DNA is TGTGCCAGCAGCTTCACGGGAGAAGGCTACGAGCAGTACTTC. The encoded protein is CASSFTGEGYEQYF.